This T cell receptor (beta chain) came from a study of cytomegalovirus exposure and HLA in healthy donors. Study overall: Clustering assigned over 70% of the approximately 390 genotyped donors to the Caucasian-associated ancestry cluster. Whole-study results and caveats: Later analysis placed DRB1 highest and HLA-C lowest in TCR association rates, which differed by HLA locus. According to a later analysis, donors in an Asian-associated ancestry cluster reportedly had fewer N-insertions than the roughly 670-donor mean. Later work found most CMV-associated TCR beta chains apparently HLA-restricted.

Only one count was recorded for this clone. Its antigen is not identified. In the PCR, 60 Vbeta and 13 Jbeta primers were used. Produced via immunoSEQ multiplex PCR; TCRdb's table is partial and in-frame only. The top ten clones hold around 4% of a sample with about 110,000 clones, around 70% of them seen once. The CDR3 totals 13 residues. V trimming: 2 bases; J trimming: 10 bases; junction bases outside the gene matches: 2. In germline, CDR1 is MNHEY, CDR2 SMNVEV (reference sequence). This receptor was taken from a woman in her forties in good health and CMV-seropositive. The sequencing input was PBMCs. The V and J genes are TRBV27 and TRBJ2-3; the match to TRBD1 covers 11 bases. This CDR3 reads CASSLPDRGPQYF. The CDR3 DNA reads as TGTGCCAGCAGTTTACCGGACAGGGGGCCGCAGTATTTT.